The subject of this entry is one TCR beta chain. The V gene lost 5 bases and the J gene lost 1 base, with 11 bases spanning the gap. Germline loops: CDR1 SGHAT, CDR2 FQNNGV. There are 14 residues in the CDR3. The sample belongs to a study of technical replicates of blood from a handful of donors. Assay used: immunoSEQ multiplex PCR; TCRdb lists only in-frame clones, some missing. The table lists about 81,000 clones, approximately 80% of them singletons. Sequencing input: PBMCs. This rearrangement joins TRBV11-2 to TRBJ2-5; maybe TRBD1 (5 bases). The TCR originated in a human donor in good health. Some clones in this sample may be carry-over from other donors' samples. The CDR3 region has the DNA TGTGCCAGCAGCCATGCGACAGCCCAAGAGACCCAGTACTTC. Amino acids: CASSHATAQETQYF.